This T cell receptor beta chain was recorded in a study of blood T cell repertoires in COVID-19. Across the study: Samples representing acute and convalescent COVID-19 were sourced from the United States, Italy and Spain.

Original processing methods: Scientists estimated how many nucleated cells there were by amplifying reference gene primers. Profiling relied on immunoSEQ multiplex PCR, and the TCRdb table lists in-frame clones only, not all of them. The DNA was the basis for D and trimming; V, J and clone size are from that table. Here the sample spans almost 250,000 clones, more than 75% being singletons. V lost 3 bases to trimming and J lost 2 bases, with 11 bases between them. This CDR3 comprises 14 residues. Germline loops: CDR1 SGHRS, CDR2 YFSETQ. The V gene is TRBV5-1, the J gene TRBJ1-1; D is ambiguous. The clonotype originates from a woman aged 55 to 70 who had recovered from COVID-19. The specimen was peripheral blood. The CDR3 is CASSSGVLNTEAFF. In DNA, the CDR3 is TGCGCCAGCAGCTCCGGGGTTCTCAACACTGAAGCTTTCTTT. Together with reference TRBV5-1 and TRBJ1-1, the CDR3 gives the full variable domain: KAGVTQTPRYLIKTRGQQVTLSCSPISGHRSVSWYQQTPGQGLQFLFEYFSETQRNKGNFPGRFSGRQFSNSRSEMNVSTLELGDSALYLCASSSGVLNTEAFFGQGTRLTVV.